This TCR beta chain appears in the sequencing data of a study of shared clonotypes between healthy human individuals. This CDR3 is 13 amino acids long. Trimming removed 8 bases at V and 1 base at J, with 11 bases between. Germline assignment: CDR1 GTSNPN and CDR2 SVGIG (reference sequence). In the naive CD8 group, cells lacked CD45RO and were positively selected for CCR7, so terminally differentiated effector memory CD45RA+ cells were left out. Repertoires were generated with immunoSEQ multiplex PCR, while TCRdb's copy carries only in-frame clones and drops some. The repertoire holds 550,000 to 650,000 clones, with around 96% as singletons.

The genes are TRBV30 and TRBJ2-2; D is undetermined. This TCR derives from a woman in her twenties or thirties in good health. Sequenced input: naive CD8+ T cells sorted from blood. The CDR3 loop reads CALRRVNTGELFF. As DNA, the CDR3 is TGTGCCCTTCGGCGCGTGAACACCGGGGAGCTGTTTTTT.